This T cell receptor (beta chain) originates from a study of early T cells in non-severe SARS-CoV-2 infection. Study summary: Investigators sequenced bulk RNA drawn from unsorted whole blood, and chains remained unpaired.

Broader study findings: Database matching using VDJdb favored anti-spike CD8 responses, with private and CD4 specificities left missing.

The germline CDR1 and CDR2 sequences are MNHNS and SASEGT. The CDR3 sequence is 15 residues long. J lost 0 bases, V lost 6 bases, and 6 bases had no gene match. Individual cDNA molecules carried attached unique molecular identifiers. Each CDR3 protein is one row after TCRdb ran MiXCR on the 5' RACE reads. The sample lists 45,000 to 55,000 distinct CDR3 sequences, around 13% occurring once. This clonotype was detected ten times or more. As yet, its antigen is unknown. The chain links TRBV6-1 to TRBJ2-7; the match to TRBD1 covers 9 bases. This receptor was taken from an adult who was a healthcare worker with PCR-confirmed SARS-CoV-2 infection or an uninfected control (not recorded which). The sequenced sample was whole blood. In DNA form, the CDR3 reads TGTGCCAGCAGAGAGGGGACAGGGAGCTCCTACGAGCAGTACTTC. Protein: CASREGTGSSYEQYF.